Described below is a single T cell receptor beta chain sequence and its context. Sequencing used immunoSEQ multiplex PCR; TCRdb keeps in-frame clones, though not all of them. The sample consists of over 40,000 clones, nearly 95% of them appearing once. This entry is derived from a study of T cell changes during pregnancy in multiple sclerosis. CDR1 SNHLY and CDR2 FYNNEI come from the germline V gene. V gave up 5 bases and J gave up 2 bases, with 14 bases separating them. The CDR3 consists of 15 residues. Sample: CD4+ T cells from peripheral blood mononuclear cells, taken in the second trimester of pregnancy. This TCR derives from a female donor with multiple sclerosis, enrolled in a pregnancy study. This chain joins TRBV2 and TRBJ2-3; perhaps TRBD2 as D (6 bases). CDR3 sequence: CASSLATLNTDTQYF. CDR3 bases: TGTGCCAGCAGTCTAGCGACTCTAAACACAGATACGCAGTATTTT. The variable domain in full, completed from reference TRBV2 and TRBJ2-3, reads EPEVTQTPSHQVTQMGQEVILRCVPISNHLYFYWYRQILGQKVEFLVSFYNNEISEKSEIFDDQFSVERPDGSNFTLKIRSTKLEDSAMYFCASSLATLNTDTQYFGPGTRLTVL.